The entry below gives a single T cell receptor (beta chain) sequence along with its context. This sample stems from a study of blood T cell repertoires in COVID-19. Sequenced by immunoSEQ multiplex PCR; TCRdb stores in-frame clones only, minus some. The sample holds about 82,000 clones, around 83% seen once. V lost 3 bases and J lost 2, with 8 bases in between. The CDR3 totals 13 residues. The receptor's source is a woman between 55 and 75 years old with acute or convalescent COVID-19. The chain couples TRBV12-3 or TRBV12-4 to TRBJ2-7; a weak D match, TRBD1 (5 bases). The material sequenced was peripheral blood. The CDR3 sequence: CASSLDNPYEQYF. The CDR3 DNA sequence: TGTGCCAGCAGTTTGGACAACCCCTACGAGCAGTACTTC.